This entry lists 10 T cell receptor beta chains sequenced from one sample in a study of regulatory T cells in long-lasting Graves disease. The time point here: newly diagnosed GD, antithyroid drugs for less than 3 months. From RNA extracted from PBMCs, the TCR library was made. Investigators prepared the TCR beta libraries by applying iRepertoire HTBI primers and Arm-PCR of CDR3 regions. TCRdb analysed the multiplex PCR reads with MiXCR anew, one entry per CDR3 protein. The table has roughly 350,000 distinct CDR3 sequences, 16% seen once. This same sample was also part of a study on T cells in Graves' hyperthyroidism and ophthalmopathy.

The input for sequencing was peripheral blood mononuclear cells (PBMCs), taken at new diagnosis, from a patient treated with antithyroid drugs. The receptors were sampled from a man in his forties with Graves disease.

This clonotype was seen ten or more times. V usage is TRBV27 and J usage is TRBJ1-5; 7 bases map to TRBD1. The CDR3 covers 14 residues. From germline, CDR1 is MNHEY and CDR2 SMNVEV (reference sequence). The trim removed 0 bases at V and 6 bases at J, leaving 2 bases unmatched. The DNA of the CDR3 is TGTGCCAGCAGTTTATCAGGGGGCCTTCAGCCCCAGCATTTT. Amino acid sequence: CASSLSGGLQPQHF.

With regard to this clonotype: Possible read error: a much larger clone is one base away. The V call is TRBV20-1, the J call TRBJ2-3; 9 nucleotides align to TRBD2. V shed 6 bases, J shed 3 bases, and the junction held 13 bases outside the gene matches. The CDR3 has 16 amino acids. The germline CDR1 and CDR2 sequences are DFQATT and SNEGSKA (reference sequence). For the CDR3, the DNA is TGCAGTGCCACCCTCTTAGCGGGGGACCTGACAGATACGCAGTATTTT. Translated, it gives CSATLLAGDLTDTQYF.

This clonotype was detected ten times or more. V and J are TRBV2 and TRBJ1-6; D not certain. V lost 6 bases, J lost 0 bases, and 6 bases lay in between. CDR3 size: 14 residues. Germline CDR1 and CDR2: SNHLY and FYNNEI. The CDR3, as DNA: TGTGCCAGCAGGGGAGACTCCTATAATTCACCCCTCCACTTT. Residues: CASRGDSYNSPLHF.

This clonotype was detected ten times or more. The V and J genes are TRBV29-1 and TRBJ2-7, with 9 bases that match TRBD1. CDR1 is SQVTM and CDR2 is ANQGSEA in the germline V gene. The CDR3 length is 13 residues. V shed 5 bases and J 5 bases; nucleotides not matched to a gene: 7. The chain's CDR3 is CSVSGQGLHEQYF. The CDR3 DNA reads TGCAGCGTTTCGGGACAGGGTCTCCACGAGCAGTACTTC.

The rearrangement joins TRBV7-8 to TRBJ1-5; no definite D call. Trimming cost V 2 bases and J 5 bases, with 7 bases left between them. Germline assignment: CDR1 SGHVS and CDR2 FQNEAQ. This CDR3 is built from 13 residues. The CDR3 is CASSLSRDQPQHF. For the CDR3, the DNA is TGTGCCAGCAGCTTATCGAGGGATCAGCCCCAGCATTTT.

In this sample, this clonotype turned up many times. The rearrangement links TRBV20-1 to TRBJ2-3; 7 positions match TRBD1. V dropped 7 bases and J dropped 4; count of bases not matched to a gene: 11. Germline loops: CDR1 DFQATT, CDR2 SNEGSKA (reference sequence). The CDR3 covers 14 residues. CDR3 coding DNA: TGCAGTGTCCAGGGGGTTCGGCAGGCAGATACGCAGTATTTT. This encodes CSVQGVRQADTQYF.

This clonotype has ten or more counts. The rearrangement uses TRBV2 and TRBJ2-7; tentative D call: TRBD1 (6 bases). V lost 2 bases and J 1 base, leaving 9 bases between the germline ends. The CDR3 is 14 residues long. CDR1 and CDR2 (germline): SNHLY, FYNNEI. The CDR3: CASSEQGKSYEQYF. The DNA for the CDR3 is TGTGCCAGCAGTGAACAGGGGAAGTCCTACGAGCAGTACTTC.

This clonotype was observed many times. The chain carries TRBV12-3 or TRBV12-4 and TRBJ2-1; D is unclear. CDR3 length: 12 amino acids. Trimming shortened V by 6 bases and J by 6 bases, and 9 bases separated the two germline ends. DNA for the CDR3: TGTGCCAGCAGCATAATTGGCAATGAGCAGTTCTTC. Translation gives CASSIIGNEQFF.

This clonotype was observed at least ten times. The chain carries TRBV5-5 and TRBJ2-5; no reliable D call. Trimming cost V 3 bases and J 3 bases, with 9 bases left between them. The germline V gene encodes CDR1 SGHKS and CDR2 YYEKEE (reference sequence). The CDR3 loop spans 13 amino acids. CDR3 protein: CASSSYYEETQYF. The DNA of the CDR3 is TGTGCCAGCAGCTCTTACTACGAAGAGACCCAGTACTTC.

At least ten counts were recorded for this clonotype. The chain employs TRBV20-1 and TRBJ1-5; 7 bases map to TRBD1. The germline gives CDR1 DFQATT, CDR2 SNEGSKA (reference sequence). With 5 bases clipped from V and 4 bases from J, the junction kept 5 bases outside the gene matches. CDR3 size: 13 residues. The CDR3, as DNA: TGCAGTGCTCAAGACAGGGATAATCAGCCCCAGCATTTT. Translated: CSAQDRDNQPQHF.